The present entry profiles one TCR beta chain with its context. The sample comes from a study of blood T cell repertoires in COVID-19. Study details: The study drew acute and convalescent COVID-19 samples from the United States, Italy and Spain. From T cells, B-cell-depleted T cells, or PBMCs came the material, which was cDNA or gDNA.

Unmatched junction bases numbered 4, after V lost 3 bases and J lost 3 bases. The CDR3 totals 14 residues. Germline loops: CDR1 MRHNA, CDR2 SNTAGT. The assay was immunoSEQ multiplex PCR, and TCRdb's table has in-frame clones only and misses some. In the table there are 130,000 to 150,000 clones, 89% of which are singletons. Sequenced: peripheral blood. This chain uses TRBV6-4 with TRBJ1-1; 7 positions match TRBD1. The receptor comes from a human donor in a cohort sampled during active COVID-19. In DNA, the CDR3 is TGTGCCAGCAGTGAGAGACAGGGAGACACTGAAGCTTTCTTT. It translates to CASSERQGDTEAFF.